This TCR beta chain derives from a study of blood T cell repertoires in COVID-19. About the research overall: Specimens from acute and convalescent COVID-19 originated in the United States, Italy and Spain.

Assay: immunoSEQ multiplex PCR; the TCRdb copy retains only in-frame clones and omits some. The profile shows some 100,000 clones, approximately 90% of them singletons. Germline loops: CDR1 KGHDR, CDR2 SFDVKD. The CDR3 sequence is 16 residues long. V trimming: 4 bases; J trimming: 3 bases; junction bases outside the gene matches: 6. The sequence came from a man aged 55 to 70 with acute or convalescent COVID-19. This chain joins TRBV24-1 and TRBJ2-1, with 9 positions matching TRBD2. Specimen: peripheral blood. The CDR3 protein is CATSDPSGRFYNEQFF. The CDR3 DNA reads TGTGCCACCAGTGACCCAAGCGGGAGGTTCTACAATGAGCAGTTCTTC.